These 24 T cell receptor beta chains were all obtained from the same sample, sequenced in a study of T cells after yellow fever vaccination. TCRdb called the 5' RACE reads again in MiXCR, with one record for every CDR3 protein. Among 95,000 to 150,000 distinct CDR3 sequences listed, 13% to 15% were seen once. The sample was CD8+ T cells sorted from PBMCs, taken 5 days after the yellow fever booster vaccination. The receptor source for this set is a man aged 18-30 years who received the YFV17D yellow fever vaccine.

This chain links TRBV6-6 with TRBJ1-1; TRBD1 might be the D (5 bases). The germline V gene encodes CDR1 MNHNY and CDR2 SVGAGI (reference sequence). This CDR3 has 15 amino acids. Trimming shortened V by 2 bases and J by 5 bases, and 15 bases separated the two germline ends. The CDR3 DNA sequence: TGTGCCAGCAGTTACAGCTCCGTGGGGGATACTGAAGCTTTCTTT. Translation gives CASSYSSVGDTEAFF.

This clonotype was seen at least ten times. The rearrangement uses TRBV6-1 and TRBJ2-7; possibly TRBD2 for D (6 bases). This CDR3 has 15 residues. V lost 1 base to trimming and J lost 0 bases, with 10 bases between them. Germline V CDR1 and CDR2: MNHNS, SASEGT. The CDR3 is CASSEGDSSSYEQYF. The CDR3 nucleotides read TGTGCCAGCAGTGAAGGGGACTCGAGCTCCTACGAGCAGTACTTC.

This clonotype was counted a single time. CDR3 in amino acids: CASSFRQGLRSYNSPLHF. CDR3 nucleotides: TGTGCCAGCAGTTTTCGGCAGGGACTTCGGTCCTATAATTCACCCCTCCACTTT. J is TRBJ1-6 and V is TRBV28; maybe TRBD1 (5 bases). Germline V CDR1 and CDR2: MDHEN, SYDVKM. This CDR3 comprises 18 residues. Trimming removed 3 bases from V and 1 base from J, with 16 bases in between.

This chain connects TRBV7-8 to TRBJ2-5; perhaps TRBD2 as D (6 bases). The CDR3 runs 18 residues. V gave up 5 bases and J gave up 0 bases, with 22 bases separating them. Germline V gene sequence: CDR1 SGHVS, CDR2 FQNEAQ. The CDR3 coding sequence is TGTGCCAGCAGCCGCCGTCGCGGGGACGGAGTGAACCAAGAGACCCAGTACTTC. Translated: CASSRRRGDGVNQETQYF. Variable domain in full (rest from reference TRBV7-8 and TRBJ2-5): GAGVSQSPRYKVAKRGQDVALRCDPISGHVSLFWYQQALGQGPEFLTYFQNEAQLDKSGLPSDRFFAERPEGSVSTLKIQRTQQEDSAVYLCASSRRRGDGVNQETQYFGPGTRLLVL.

The chain uses TRBV7-3 and TRBJ2-1; D is perhaps TRBD2 (5 bases). The CDR3 has 16 residues. Germline-derived CDR1 and CDR2 are SGHTA and FQGTGA. The V end was cut by 2 bases, the J end by 0 bases, with 11 bases between. CDR3 residues: CASSLGWTHSYNEQFF. The CDR3 DNA reads TGTGCCAGCAGCTTAGGGTGGACTCACTCCTACAATGAGCAGTTCTTC.

This clonotype has just a few counts. The J gene is TRBJ2-3, the V gene TRBV4-1; D gene ambiguous. V was shortened by 0 bases and J by 4 bases, with 11 bases between the two germline ends. Germline V gene lookup returns CDR1 MGHRA and CDR2 YSYEKL. The CDR3 is 15 residues long. The CDR3 DNA is TGCGCCAGCAGCCAAGAAGTTCCTACCTCAGATACGCAGTATTTT. It yields the protein CASSQEVPTSDTQYF.

There are a few counts of this clonotype. The V and J genes are TRBV13 and TRBJ2-5; the match to TRBD1 covers 10 bases. The trim removed 5 bases at V and 2 bases at J, leaving 14 bases unmatched. The CDR3 is 18 residues long. Germline assignment: CDR1 PRHDT and CDR2 FYEKMQ (reference sequence). CDR3 bases: TGTGCCAGCAGCCTATTTCAAGACAGGGGGCTTGATCAAGAGACCCAGTACTTC. Its translation: CASSLFQDRGLDQETQYF.

The gene calls are TRBV27 and TRBJ1-4; 7 positions match TRBD1. V was clipped by 1 base and J by 3 bases; unmatched bases: 5. Germline CDR1 and CDR2: MNHEY and SMNVEV (reference sequence). The CDR3 extends over 16 amino acids. CDR3 sequence reads: CASSLYRGVANEKLFF. The CDR3 bases are TGTGCCAGCAGTTTATACAGGGGCGTAGCTAATGAAAAACTGTTTTTT.

The chain is built from TRBV4-1 and TRBJ1-6; no clear D. V was shortened by 1 base and J by 2 bases, with 6 bases between the two germline ends. The CDR3 contains 15 residues. Germline assignment: CDR1 MGHRA and CDR2 YSYEKL. CDR3 region: CASSQGGTYNSPLHF. The CDR3 nucleotides read TGCGCCAGCAGCCAAGGAGGGACCTATAATTCACCCCTCCACTTT.

This clonotype has only a few counts. This chain uses TRBV7-9 with TRBJ1-4, with 10 bases aligning to TRBD1. CDR1 and CDR2 (germline): SEHNR, FQNEAQ (reference sequence). V dropped 3 bases and J dropped 7; count of bases not matched to a gene: 14. The CDR3 spans 18 residues. CDR3 amino acids: CASSFLTGGVSIREKLFF. Written as DNA, the CDR3 is TGTGCCAGCAGCTTTTTGACAGGGGGCGTCTCGATTCGTGAAAAACTGTTTTTT.

This clonotype turned up a few times. V usage is TRBV28 and J usage is TRBJ2-1; D remains ambiguous. The CDR3 covers 12 residues. Trimming left V 4 bases short and J 5 bases short, with 6 bases between. Germline lookup yields CDR1 MDHEN and CDR2 SYDVKM. The CDR3 loop is CASSSTDNEQFF. In nucleotides, the CDR3 is TGTGCCAGCAGTTCGACGGACAATGAGCAGTTCTTC.

This clonotype occurred a few times. The chain is built from TRBV30 and TRBJ2-7; D is uncertain. V was pared by 2 bases and J by 4 bases, with 18 bases between. The germline gives CDR1 GTSNPN, CDR2 SVGIG (reference sequence). The length of the CDR3 is 15 residues. The CDR3 reads CAWSYKGKRRYEQYF. Written as DNA, the CDR3 is TGTGCCTGGAGTTACAAGGGAAAGCGCAGGTACGAGCAGTACTTC.

This clonotype was picked up a small number of times. J is TRBJ2-1 and V is TRBV29-1; D gene unclear. Germline-derived CDR1 and CDR2 are SQVTM and ANQGSEA. This CDR3 is 12 amino acids long. The V and J ends lost 3 bases and 5 bases respectively, with 8 bases between them. The CDR3 DNA sequence: TGCAGCGTTGAGAAAAGAGACAATGAGCAGTTCTTC. Encoded protein: CSVEKRDNEQFF.

The chain has TRBV6-6 and TRBJ2-5; weak D call: TRBD2 (5 bases). Trimming left V 11 bases short and J 3 bases short, with 19 bases between. The CDR3 runs 14 residues. The germline gives CDR1 MNHNY, CDR2 SVGAGI (reference sequence). Here the CDR3 DNA reads TGTGCCGCCGGCCCCGAGGGCTCCAAAGAGACCCAGTACTTC. Its translation: CAAGPEGSKETQYF.

This clonotype came up a few times. The V gene is TRBV5-5, the J gene TRBJ2-5, with a tentative D call TRBD2 (5 bases). V shed 1 base and J shed 5 bases, with 15 bases lying between them. This CDR3 is 15 amino acids long. Per the germline V gene, CDR1 is SGHKS and CDR2 is YYEKEE (reference sequence). For the CDR3, the DNA is TGTGCCAGCAGCTTGTACGCTGCCGGCGGGGAGACCCAGTACTTC. Its translation: CASSLYAAGGETQYF.

This clonotype showed up many times. The rearrangement links TRBV24-1 to TRBJ1-5; 7 bases are a match to TRBD1. The germline CDR1 and CDR2 sequences are KGHDR and SFDVKD. V was clipped by 3 bases and J by 5 bases; unmatched bases: 3. The CDR3 spans 14 residues. The CDR3 loop is CATSDVTGDQPQHF. The CDR3 DNA follows: TGTGCCACCAGTGATGTAACAGGGGATCAGCCCCAGCATTTT.

This chain links TRBV7-6 with TRBJ2-5; tentative D call: TRBD2 (7 bases). The CDR3 covers 16 residues. Trimming stripped 6 bases from V and 1 base from J, with 18 bases between. Germline V gene data show CDR1 as SGHVS and CDR2 as FNYEAQ. The CDR3 region is CASSQGRGVSQETQYF. In DNA form, the CDR3 reads TGTGCCAGCAGTCAGGGGAGGGGGGTCTCCCAAGAGACCCAGTACTTC.

The chain joins TRBV19 to TRBJ1-1; D is unclear. The ends were cut back, 5 bases at V and 6 bases at J, with 16 bases in the middle. The CDR3 totals 14 residues. The germline V gene encodes CDR1 LNHDA and CDR2 SQIVND (reference sequence). CDR3 bases: TGTGCCAGTAGTCCGACTGGGCTGAGGCCTGAAGCTTTCTTT. Amino acid sequence: CASSPTGLRPEAFF.

This clonotype turned up a few times. The chain joins TRBV12-3 or TRBV12-4 to TRBJ2-1; possible D gene TRBD2, 6 bases. Trimming cost V 4 bases and J 10 bases, with 14 bases left between them. This CDR3 spans 13 amino acids. As DNA, the CDR3 is TGTGCCAGCAGTTGGAGGGCCGTGGGGGAGCAGTTCTTC. It specifies CASSWRAVGEQFF.

The J gene is TRBJ1-6, the V gene TRBV25-1; TRBD1 might be the D (5 bases). The CDR3 sequence is 16 residues long. Germline V gene sequence: CDR1 MGHDK, CDR2 SYGVNS. With 3 bases removed from V and 9 bases from J, the gap between germline ends came to 18 bases. Written as DNA, the CDR3 is TGTGCCAGCAGTGATGGGGGGGTTTACCCTTTTTCACCCCTCCACTTT. Its protein product is CASSDGGVYPFSPLHF. Drawing the rest from reference TRBV25-1 and TRBJ1-6, the complete variable domain is EADIYQTPRYLVIGTGKKITLECSQTMGHDKMYWYQQDPGMELHLIHYSYGVNSTEKGDLSSESTVSRIRTEHFPLTLESARPSHTSQYLCASSDGGVYPFSPLHFGNGTRLTVT.

The chain is built from TRBV7-6 and TRBJ2-2; D ambiguous. V was clipped by 5 bases and J by 2 bases, with 9 bases between them. Germline CDR1 is SGHVS and CDR2 is FNYEAQ. This CDR3 has 14 residues. CDR3 loop: CASSPFFNTGELFF. In DNA form, the CDR3 reads TGTGCCAGCAGCCCGTTTTTCAACACCGGGGAGCTGTTTTTT.

The chain employs TRBV9 and TRBJ2-3; 7 nucleotides agree with TRBD2. Trimming cost V 3 bases and J 2 bases; bases outside gene matches: 12. Germline V gene data show CDR1 as SGDLS and CDR2 as YYNGEE. The CDR3 consists of 17 residues. The CDR3 here is CASSGLGLADNTDTQYF. The CDR3 DNA sequence: TGTGCCAGCAGCGGCCTGGGGCTAGCGGATAACACAGATACGCAGTATTTT.

This clonotype showed up just a few times. This chain connects TRBV20-1 to TRBJ2-5; tentative D call: TRBD1 (5 bases). The V gene lost 3 bases and the J gene lost 1 base, with 9 bases spanning the gap. CDR3 length: 13 amino acids. Germline V CDR1 and CDR2: DFQATT, SNEGSKA (reference sequence). The CDR3 region is CSARPRAQETQYF. The CDR3 DNA reads as TGCAGTGCTAGGCCCAGGGCCCAAGAGACCCAGTACTTC.

This clonotype turned up a few times. This CDR3 is CASSSTNYMGKREQYF. DNA for the CDR3: TGTGCCAGCAGCTCAACGAATTACATGGGGAAACGCGAGCAGTACTTC. V and J are TRBV7-9 and TRBJ2-7; D call uncertain. This CDR3 region has 16 residues. Germline loops: CDR1 SEHNR, CDR2 FQNEAQ (reference sequence). V lost 4 bases and J 6 bases, leaving 22 bases between the germline ends.